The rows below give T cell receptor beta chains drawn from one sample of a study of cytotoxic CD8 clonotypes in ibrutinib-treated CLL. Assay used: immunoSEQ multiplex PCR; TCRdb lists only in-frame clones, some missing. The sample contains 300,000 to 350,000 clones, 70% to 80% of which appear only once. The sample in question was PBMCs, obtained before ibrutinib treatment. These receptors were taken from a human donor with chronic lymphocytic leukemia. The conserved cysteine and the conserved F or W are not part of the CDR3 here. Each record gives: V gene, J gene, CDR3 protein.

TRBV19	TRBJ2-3	ASSTRQGSTDTQY
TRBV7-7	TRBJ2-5	ASSRDIQETQY
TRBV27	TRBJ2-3	ASRLNSGLAGTDTQY
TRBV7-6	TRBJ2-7	ASSPLSRGYEQY
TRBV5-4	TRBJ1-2	ASSLLGTADYGYT
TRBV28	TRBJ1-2	ASSWNGYYGYT
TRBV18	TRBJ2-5	ASSRGQEQETQY
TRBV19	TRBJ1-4	ASSVTGNEKLF
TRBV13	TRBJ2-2	ASSLGTGGFTGELF
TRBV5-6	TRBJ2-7	ASSRQGPSYEQY
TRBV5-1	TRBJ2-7	ASSLHSYEQY
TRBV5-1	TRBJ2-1	ASSIQEFINNEQF
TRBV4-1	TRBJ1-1	ASSQGGRGKAF
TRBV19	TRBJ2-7	ASSIGDRVYEQY
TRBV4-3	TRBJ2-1	ASSRGQGTYNEQF
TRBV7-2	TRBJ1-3	ASTPSGNTIY
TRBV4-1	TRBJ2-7	ASRGREGSSYEQY
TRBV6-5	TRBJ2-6	ASSRAVSGANVLT
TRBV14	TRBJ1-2	ASSQGWAYGYT
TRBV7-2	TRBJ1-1	ASSLDLGGADLMNTEAF
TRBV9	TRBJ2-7	ASSVSGQGFHEQY
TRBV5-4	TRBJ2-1	ASTIDRYNEQF
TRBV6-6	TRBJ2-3	ASRPGHAGGTDTQY
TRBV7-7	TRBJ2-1	ASSVNPGNEQF
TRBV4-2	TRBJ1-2	ASSQDRTGPNYGYT
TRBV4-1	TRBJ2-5	ASSQVGVQETQY
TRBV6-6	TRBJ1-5	ASSYASYSNQPQH
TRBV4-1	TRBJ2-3	ASSLGAGARTDTQY
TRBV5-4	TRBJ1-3	ASSSMSSGNTIY
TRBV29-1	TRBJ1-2	SVAGGRGYT
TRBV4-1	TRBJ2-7	ASSQEFAGAPFEQY
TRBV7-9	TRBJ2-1	ANARSGPAHNEQF
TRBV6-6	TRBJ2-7	ASSSPIGGYSYEQY
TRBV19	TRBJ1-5	ASSIGMDQPQH
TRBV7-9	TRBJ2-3	ASSYDLGLAGGADTQY
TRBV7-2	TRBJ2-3	ASSLGSNRITDTQY
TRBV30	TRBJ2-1	RIRAGNEQF
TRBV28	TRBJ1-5	ASDILSPGGTGFPSNQPQH
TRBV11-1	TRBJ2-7	ASSLVVSGDEQY
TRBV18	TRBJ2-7	ASSPATYEQY
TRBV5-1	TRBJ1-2	ASSIRTGNVNYGYT
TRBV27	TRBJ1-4	ASSFRAPWEKLF
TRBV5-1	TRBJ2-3	ASSTGTGGLADTQY
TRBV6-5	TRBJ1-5	ASSRQGGNQPQH
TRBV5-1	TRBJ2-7	ASSLAGEGVEQY
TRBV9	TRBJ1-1	ASSKFTGGNTEAF
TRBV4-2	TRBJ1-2	ASSQGSAGDYGYT
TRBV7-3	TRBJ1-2	ASSLMRGRSRGLRGYT
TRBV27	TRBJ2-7	ASSLGTGGNEQY
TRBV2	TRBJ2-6	ASSGPGTGANVLT
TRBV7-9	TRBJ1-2	ASSLGGVRNGYT
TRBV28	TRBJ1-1	ASSLLMNTEAF